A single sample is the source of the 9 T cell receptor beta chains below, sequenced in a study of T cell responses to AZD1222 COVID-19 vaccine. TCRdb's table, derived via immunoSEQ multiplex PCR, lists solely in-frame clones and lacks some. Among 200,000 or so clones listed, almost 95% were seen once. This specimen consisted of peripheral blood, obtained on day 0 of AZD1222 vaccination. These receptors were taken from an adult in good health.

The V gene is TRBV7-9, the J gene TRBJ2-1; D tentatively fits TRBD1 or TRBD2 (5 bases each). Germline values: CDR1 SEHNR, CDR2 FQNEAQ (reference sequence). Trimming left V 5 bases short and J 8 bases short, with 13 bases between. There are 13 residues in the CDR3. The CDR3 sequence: CASSPLGGDEQFF. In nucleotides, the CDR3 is TGTGCCAGCAGCCCCCTTGGGGGTGATGAGCAGTTCTTC. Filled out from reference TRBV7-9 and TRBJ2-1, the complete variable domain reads DTGVSQNPRHKITKRGQNVTFRCDPISEHNRLYWYRQTLGQGPEFLTYFQNEAQLEKSRLLSDRFSAERPKGSFSTLEIQRTEQGDSAMYLCASSPLGGDEQFFGPGTRLTVL.

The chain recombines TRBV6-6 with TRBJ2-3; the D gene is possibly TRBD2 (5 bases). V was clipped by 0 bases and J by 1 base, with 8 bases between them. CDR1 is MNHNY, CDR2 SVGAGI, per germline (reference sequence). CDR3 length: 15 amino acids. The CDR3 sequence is CASSYSSGGTDTQYF. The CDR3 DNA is TGTGCCAGCAGTTACTCTTCCGGGGGCACAGATACGCAGTATTTT.

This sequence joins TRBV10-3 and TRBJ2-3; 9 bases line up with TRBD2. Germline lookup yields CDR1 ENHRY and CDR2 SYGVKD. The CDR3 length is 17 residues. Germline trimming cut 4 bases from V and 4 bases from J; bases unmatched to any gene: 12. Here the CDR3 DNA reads TGTGCCATCAGTGTCTCCTTTGGTAGCGGGAGTGCAGATACGCAGTATTTT. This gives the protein CAISVSFGSGSADTQYF.

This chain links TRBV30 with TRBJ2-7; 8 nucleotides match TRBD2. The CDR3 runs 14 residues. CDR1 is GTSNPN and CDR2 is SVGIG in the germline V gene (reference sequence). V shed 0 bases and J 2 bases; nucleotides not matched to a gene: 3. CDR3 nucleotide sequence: TGTGCCTGGAGTGTAATAGCGGGACCCTACGAGCAGTACTTC. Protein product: CAWSVIAGPYEQYF. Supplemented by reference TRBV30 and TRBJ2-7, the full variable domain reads SQTIHQWPATLVQPVGSPLSLECTVEGTSNPNLYWYRQAAGRGLQLLFYSVGIGQISSEVPQNLSASRPQDRQFILSSKKLLLSDSGFYLCAWSVIAGPYEQYFGPGTRLTVT.

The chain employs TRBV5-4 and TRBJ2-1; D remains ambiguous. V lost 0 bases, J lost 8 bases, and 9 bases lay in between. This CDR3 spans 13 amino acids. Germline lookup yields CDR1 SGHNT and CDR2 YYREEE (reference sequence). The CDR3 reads CASSLAGRDEQFF. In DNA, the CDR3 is TGTGCCAGCAGCTTGGCCGGAAGGGATGAGCAGTTCTTC.

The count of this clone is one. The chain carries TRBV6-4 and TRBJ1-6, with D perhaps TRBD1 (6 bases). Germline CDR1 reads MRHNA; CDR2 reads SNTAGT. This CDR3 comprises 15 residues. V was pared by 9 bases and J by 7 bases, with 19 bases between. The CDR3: CASGGGRELNSPLHF. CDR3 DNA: TGTGCCAGTGGGGGGGGCAGGGAGCTCAATTCACCCCTCCACTTT.

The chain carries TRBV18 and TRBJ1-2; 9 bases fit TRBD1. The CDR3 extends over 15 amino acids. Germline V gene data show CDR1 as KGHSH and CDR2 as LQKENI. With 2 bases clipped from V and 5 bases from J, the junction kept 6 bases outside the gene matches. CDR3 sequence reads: CASSPLQGAPYGYTF. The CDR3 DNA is TGTGCCAGCTCACCATTACAGGGGGCGCCTTATGGCTACACCTTC.

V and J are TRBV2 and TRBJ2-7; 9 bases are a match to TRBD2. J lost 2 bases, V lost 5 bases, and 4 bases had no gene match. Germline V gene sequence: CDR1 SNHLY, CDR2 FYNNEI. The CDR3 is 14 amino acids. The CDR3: CASSRLAEAYEQYF. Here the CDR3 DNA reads TGTGCCAGCAGTCGACTAGCGGAGGCCTACGAGCAGTACTTC.

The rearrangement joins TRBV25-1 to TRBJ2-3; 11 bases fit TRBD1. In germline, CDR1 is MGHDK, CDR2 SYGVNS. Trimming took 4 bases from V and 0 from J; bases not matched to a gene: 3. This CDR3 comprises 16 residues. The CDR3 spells CASSGDRGYSTDTQYF. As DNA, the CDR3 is TGTGCCAGCAGTGGGGACAGGGGGTATAGCACAGATACGCAGTATTTT.